Listed here are 27 T cell receptor beta chains from one sample, sequenced in a study of blood T cell repertoires in COVID-19 (dated by TCRdb to the early 2020s). The library was produced with the immunoSEQ multiplex PCR assay. In TCRdb, the immuneACCESS table is reduced to in-frame sequences with V and J assigned. These tables do not hold every clone; where another copy was compared, an unresolved V gene accounts for under half, and the others remain unexplained. Recorded for this sample are some 89,000 clones; more than 75% of them occurred a single time. The ten most abundant clones make up over 6.5% of the sample. Sequenced input: peripheral blood. Source of these receptors: a man between 65 and 79 years old with acute or convalescent COVID-19.

V usage is TRBV7-6 and J usage is TRBJ2-1, with 7 bases that match TRBD2. There are 15 residues in the CDR3. Germline assignment: CDR1 SGHVS and CDR2 FNYEAQ. V gave up 3 bases and J gave up 9 bases; unmatched junction bases: 11. CDR3 amino acids: CASSFSGAGGGEQFF. The CDR3 nucleotides read TGTGCCAGCAGCTTTTCGGGAGCGGGCGGGGGTGAGCAGTTCTTC.

For the CDR3, the DNA is TGTGCCAGCAGCTTGGCGGGACAGAGATACGAGCAGTACTTC. Protein sequence: CASSLAGQRYEQYF. The V call is TRBV5-4, the J call TRBJ2-7; 7 bases are a match to TRBD1. CDR1 and CDR2 (germline): SGHNT, YYREEE (reference sequence). The V segment lost 0 bases and the J segment 4 bases; nucleotides outside the gene matches: 4. CDR3 length: 14 residues.

CDR3 nucleotides: TGTGCCAGCAGCGTGCACGGGAGCGACAATGAGCAGTTCTTC. Translating it yields CASSVHGSDNEQFF. The chain combines TRBV9 with TRBJ2-1, with D possibly being TRBD2 (6 bases). The CDR3 loop spans 14 amino acids. Germline CDR1 reads SGDLS; CDR2 reads YYNGEE. Trimming left V 2 bases short and J 5 bases short, with 11 bases between.

Only a few counts were recorded for this clone. The rearrangement uses TRBV6-6 and TRBJ1-4; unclear D gene. V was clipped by 5 bases and J by 11 bases, with 12 bases between them. The CDR3 length is 12 residues. CDR1 is MNHNY, CDR2 SVGAGI, per germline (reference sequence). The CDR3 nucleotides read TGTGCCAGCAGTATAACCCAAAGCAAACTGTTTTTT. It specifies CASSITQSKLFF.

The sample holds a few counts of this clone. The chain joins TRBV5-8 to TRBJ1-6; TRBD1 is a possible D gene (6 bases). CDR3 length equals 16 residues. Germline V gives CDR1 SGHTS, CDR2 YDEGEE. Trimming left V 4 bases short and J 7 bases short, with 18 bases between. CDR3 DNA sequence: TGTGCCAGCAGCGGGGGCCGGGCCCGTGGGAATTCACCCCTCCACTTT. This sequence encodes CASSGGRARGNSPLHF.

The chain joins TRBV2 to TRBJ1-2; the D is unclear. Germline CDR1 is SNHLY and CDR2 is FYNNEI. This CDR3 contains 13 residues. Trimming shortened V by 4 bases and J by 4 bases, and 10 bases separated the two germline ends. CDR3: CASSVAVVYGYTF. CDR3 nucleotides: TGTGCCAGCAGTGTGGCCGTGGTCTATGGCTACACCTTC.

The chain combines TRBV6-5 with TRBJ1-2, with 8 bases identical to TRBD1. The CDR3 has 14 residues. V shed 5 bases, J shed 8 bases, and the junction held 10 bases outside the gene matches. Germline-derived CDR1 and CDR2 are MNHEY and SVGAGI. In nucleotides, the CDR3 is TGTGCCAGCAGTCCACAGGGGGTCCTCTCGGGCTACACCTTC. Its protein is CASSPQGVLSGYTF.

J is TRBJ2-7 and V is TRBV2; tentatively, D is TRBD1 (6 bases). This CDR3 contains 16 residues. CDR1 SNHLY and CDR2 FYNNEI come from the germline V gene. V shed 7 bases and J shed 1 base, with 20 bases lying between them. In DNA form, the CDR3 reads TGTGCCAGCACCTCGGGCCCCGGGACAACGTCCTACGAGCAGTACTTC. This codes for CASTSGPGTTSYEQYF. The whole variable domain, filled in from reference TRBV2 and TRBJ2-7, reads EPEVTQTPSHQVTQMGQEVILRCVPISNHLYFYWYRQILGQKVEFLVSFYNNEISEKSEIFDDQFSVERPDGSNFTLKIRSTKLEDSAMYFCASTSGPGTTSYEQYFGPGTRLTVT.

The rearrangement links TRBV5-1 to TRBJ1-1, with 9 positions matching TRBD1. In germline, CDR1 is SGHRS, CDR2 YFSETQ. The CDR3 covers 15 residues. With 4 bases clipped from V and 6 bases from J, the junction kept 10 bases outside the gene matches. The CDR3 nucleotides are TGCGCCAGCAGCGATAGACAGGGGGGTATCGCTGAAGCTTTCTTT. Its translation: CASSDRQGGIAEAFF.

This clone was detected a few times. The chain couples TRBV5-8 to TRBJ1-1, with a weak D call TRBD1 (5 bases). The CDR3 covers 15 residues. Germline assignment: CDR1 SGHTS and CDR2 YDEGEE. Deletions cut 0 bases from V and 1 base from J, with 10 bases between. CDR3 bases: TGTGCCAGCAGCTTGGGGGTCGACAGGAACACTGAAGCTTTCTTT. It encodes CASSLGVDRNTEAFF.

A few counts support this clone. V and J are TRBV29-1 and TRBJ1-1; D is unresolved. Deletions cut 4 bases from V and 0 bases from J, with 9 bases between. Per germline, CDR1 SQVTM and CDR2 ANQGSEA. CDR3 size: 13 residues. The CDR3 nucleotides read TGCAGCGTTGGGCAGTCTCTGAACACTGAAGCTTTCTTT. Translation: CSVGQSLNTEAFF. Based on the CDR3 plus reference TRBV29-1 and TRBJ1-1, the full variable domain is SAVISQKPSRDICQRGTSLTIQCQVDSQVTMMFWYRQQPGQSLTLIATANQGSEATYESGFVIDKFPISRPNLTFSTLTVSNMSPEDSSIYLCSVGQSLNTEAFFGQGTRLTVV.

The rearrangement joins TRBV9 to TRBJ1-1, with D possibly TRBD1 on 5 matching bases. There are 14 residues in the CDR3. Germline loops: CDR1 SGDLS, CDR2 YYNGEE. Deletions cut 4 bases from V and 5 bases from J, with 15 bases between. CDR3 DNA: TGTGCCAGCAGCCGGGGGAGGGGAGGGACTGAAGCTTTCTTT. Protein product: CASSRGRGGTEAFF.

This clone was observed a single time. The rearrangement uses TRBV28 and TRBJ2-2, with 8 bases that match TRBD1. The trim removed 3 bases at V and 4 bases at J, leaving 7 bases unmatched. The CDR3 consists of 16 residues. CDR1 MDHEN and CDR2 SYDVKM come from the germline V gene. CDR3 amino acids: CASSFPTGGRTGELFF. The DNA of the CDR3 is TGTGCCAGCAGTTTTCCCACAGGGGGGCGCACCGGGGAGCTGTTTTTT.

This clone was seen a single time. This CDR3 reads CASSLIIYEQYF. The CDR3 nucleotides read TGTGCCAGCAGCTTAATTATCTACGAGCAGTACTTC. This chain uses TRBV7-9 with TRBJ2-7; D gene ambiguous. The CDR3 covers 12 residues. CDR1 is SEHNR, CDR2 FQNEAQ, per germline (reference sequence). V was cut by 2 bases and J by 3 bases, with 5 bases left in between.

This rearrangement joins TRBV29-1 to TRBJ2-2; TRBD2 might be the D (5 bases). Trimming took 4 bases from V and 1 from J, leaving 7 bases between them. The length of the CDR3 is 13 residues. Germline loops: CDR1 SQVTM, CDR2 ANQGSEA. This CDR3 reads CSVVGVNTGELFF. DNA for the CDR3: TGCAGCGTTGTCGGGGTGAACACCGGGGAGCTGTTTTTT.

This clone was counted only a few times. This chain joins TRBV6-5 and TRBJ1-5; a possible D gene is TRBD1 (5 bases). CDR1 and CDR2 (germline): MNHEY, SVGAGI. Trimming stripped 1 base from V and 7 bases from J, with 17 bases between. This CDR3 spans 16 amino acids. In DNA form, the CDR3 reads TGTGCCAGCAGTTACTTTAGGGGTGGGAAAATACAGCCCCAGCATTTT. Its translation: CASSYFRGGKIQPQHF.

The V call is TRBV19, the J call TRBJ1-1; D is undetermined. Germline V gives CDR1 LNHDA, CDR2 SQIVND (reference sequence). Trimming left V 8 bases short and J 3 bases short, with 22 bases between. The CDR3 totals 16 residues. The CDR3 DNA follows: TGTGCCAGTTCACCCGGGAGAAGACGCGTTTACACTGAAGCTTTCTTT. Encoded protein: CASSPGRRRVYTEAFF. Full variable domain (missing parts from reference TRBV19 and TRBJ1-1): DGGITQSPKYLFRKEGQNVTLSCEQNLNHDAMYWYRQDPGQGLRLIYYSQIVNDFQKGDIAEGYSVSREKKESFPLTVTSAQKNPTAFYLCASSPGRRRVYTEAFFGQGTRLTVV.

The chain employs TRBV27 and TRBJ1-4, with D possibly being TRBD1 (5 bases). Per germline, CDR1 MNHEY and CDR2 SMNVEV (reference sequence). The V end was cut by 1 base, the J end by 3 bases, with 9 bases between. The CDR3 totals 15 residues. CDR3 bases: TGTGCCAGCAGTTTATTCAGGGCGCCTAATGAAAAACTGTTTTTT. Its translation is CASSLFRAPNEKLFF.

The table lists this clone with a count of one. The CDR3 sequence: CLPAVGDRNQPQHF. The CDR3 DNA reads as TGTCTCCCTGCGGTAGGGGATCGTAATCAGCCCCAGCATTTT. The chain combines TRBV6-5 with TRBJ1-5; the D gene is possibly TRBD1 (5 bases). Germline V gene data show CDR1 as MNHEY and CDR2 as SVGAGI. This CDR3 contains 14 residues.

This chain connects TRBV5-1 to TRBJ2-5; 10 bases agree with TRBD1. This CDR3 spans 14 amino acids. V trimming: 5 bases; J trimming: 7 bases; junction bases outside the gene matches: 8. The V gene's germline CDR1 is SGHRS and CDR2 YFSETQ. The CDR3 is CASSSGTGARTQYF. As DNA, the CDR3 is TGCGCCAGCAGTTCCGGGACAGGGGCCCGGACCCAGTACTTC. Based on the CDR3 plus reference TRBV5-1 and TRBJ2-5, the full variable domain is KAGVTQTPRYLIKTRGQQVTLSCSPISGHRSVSWYQQTPGQGLQFLFEYFSETQRNKGNFPGRFSGRQFSNSRSEMNVSTLELGDSALYLCASSSGTGARTQYFGPGTRLLVL.

Here the CDR3 reads CASSGIKNTGELFF. For the CDR3, the DNA is TGTGCCAGCTCCGGGATCAAGAACACCGGGGAGCTGTTTTTT. The chain employs TRBV21-1 and TRBJ2-2; the D segment call TRBD2 is taken from the table without a DNA check. TRBV21-1 is designated a pseudogene. The CDR3 contains 14 residues.

The rearrangement uses TRBV11-3 and TRBJ2-3, with 11 bases identical to TRBD2. There are 15 residues in the CDR3. Germline-derived CDR1 and CDR2 are SGHNT and YENEEA. V was clipped by 5 bases and J by 2 bases; unmatched bases: 3. In DNA form, the CDR3 reads TGTGCCAGCAGCCTGGGACTAGCGGTCACAGATACGCAGTATTTT. Translated, it gives CASSLGLAVTDTQYF. Based on the CDR3 plus reference TRBV11-3 and TRBJ2-3, the full variable domain is EAGVVQSPRYKIIEKKQPVAFWCNPISGHNTLYWYLQNLGQGPELLIRYENEEAVDDSQLPKDRFSAERLKGVDSTLKIQPAELGDSAVYLCASSLGLAVTDTQYFGPGTRLTVL.

This chain joins TRBV19 and TRBJ1-3, with 9 bases lining up with TRBD1. Germline V gives CDR1 LNHDA, CDR2 SQIVND (reference sequence). V was clipped by 7 bases and J by 0 bases; unmatched bases: 7. This CDR3 has 16 residues. The CDR3 protein is CASTPGQGASGNTIYF. The CDR3 coding sequence is TGTGCCAGTACCCCGGGACAGGGTGCCTCTGGAAACACCATATATTTT.

This chain joins TRBV5-4 and TRBJ2-1, with 7 bases that match TRBD2. In germline, CDR1 is SGHNT, CDR2 YYREEE (reference sequence). The V segment lost 0 bases and the J segment 3 bases; nucleotides outside the gene matches: 6. The CDR3 spans 16 residues. The DNA of the CDR3 is TGTGCCAGCAGCTTGGCCAGCGGGATCTACTACAATGAGCAGTTCTTC. Its protein product is CASSLASGIYYNEQFF.

This rearrangement joins TRBV6-5 to TRBJ2-7; 8 positions agree with TRBD2. This CDR3 is built from 13 residues. The J segment lost 2 bases and the V segment lost 7 bases, leaving 4 bases of the junction unmatched. Germline V gene sequence: CDR1 MNHEY, CDR2 SVGAGI. CDR3 sequence reads: CASKTGGTYEQYF. CDR3 nucleotide sequence: TGTGCCAGCAAAACGGGGGGGACCTACGAGCAGTACTTC.

This chain joins TRBV18 and TRBJ2-7, with TRBD2 matching 10 bases. V gave up 3 bases and J gave up 4 bases; unmatched junction bases: 12. The germline V gene has CDR1 KGHSH and CDR2 LQKENI. The CDR3 is 17 residues long. CDR3 protein: CASSPNSPGTSVYEQYF. CDR3 nucleotide sequence: TGTGCCAGCTCACCGAATTCACCCGGGACTAGCGTGTACGAGCAGTACTTC.

The CDR3 bases are TGTGCCAGCACCTCACTCGTCTCTGGAAACACCATATATTTT. Protein sequence: CASTSLVSGNTIYF. The rearrangement links TRBV28 to TRBJ1-3; D unclear. Germline CDR1 and CDR2: MDHEN and SYDVKM. Trimming removed 7 bases from V and 0 bases from J, with 10 bases in between. CDR3 length equals 14 residues.